The clone carrying this T cell receptor beta chain was recorded once. Antigen unknown. CDR3 length equals 13 residues. In germline, CDR1 is MNHEY, CDR2 SVGAGI. V lost 10 bases and J lost 4; bases outside the gene matches: 9. The sample is drawn from a study of T cell repertoires in aging, cancer and after chemotherapy. Study observations and caveats: Loss of evenness, beyond lost richness, contributed to age-related TCR diversity decline in cancer patients. Compared with age-matched healthy donors, untreated hematological or solid cancer patients showed higher blood TCR clonality.

TCR beta rearrangements were amplified from peripheral blood genomic DNA. Rearranged V-D-J TRB sequences were amplified with a mixed TRB-A/B primer pool. TCRdb independently ran MiXCR on the multiplex PCR reads; one entry per CDR3 protein. The sample shows about 770 distinct CDR3 sequences, roughly 89% of them seen only once. The genes are TRBV6-5 and TRBJ1-2, with 7 bases aligning to TRBD1. The source of this sequence is a human donor with a solid tumor. The material sequenced was blood. The CDR3 DNA reads as TGTGCCACAGGGGGGGGGCTGATCTATGGCTACACCTTC. Protein: CATGGGLIYGYTF.